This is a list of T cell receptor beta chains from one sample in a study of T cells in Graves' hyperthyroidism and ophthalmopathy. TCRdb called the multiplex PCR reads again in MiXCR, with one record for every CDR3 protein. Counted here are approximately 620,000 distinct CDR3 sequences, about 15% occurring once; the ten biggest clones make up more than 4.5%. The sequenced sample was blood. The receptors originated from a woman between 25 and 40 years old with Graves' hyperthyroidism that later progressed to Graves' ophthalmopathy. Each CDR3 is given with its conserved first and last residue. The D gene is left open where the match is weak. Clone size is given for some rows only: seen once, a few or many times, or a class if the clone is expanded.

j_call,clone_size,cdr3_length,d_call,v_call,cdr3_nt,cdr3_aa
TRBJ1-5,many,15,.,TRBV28,TGTGCCAGCAGTTTACCTGGGGTAGGCAATCAGCCCCAGCATTTT,CASSLPGVGNQPQHF
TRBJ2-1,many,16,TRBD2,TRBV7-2,TGTGCCAGCAGCTTAGATGGCGGGAGTTCGTTTCGTGAGCAGTTCTTC,CASSLDGGSSFREQFF
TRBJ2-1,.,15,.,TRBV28,TGTGCCAGCAGTTTAGGGGACGTTACCTACAATGAGCAGTTCTTC,CASSLGDVTYNEQFF
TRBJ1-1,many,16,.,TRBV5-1,TGCGCCAGCAGCTTGGCTTACGACGGTTGGAACACTGAAGCTTTCTTT,CASSLAYDGWNTEAFF
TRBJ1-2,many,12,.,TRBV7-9,TGTGCCAGCAGCGCCGCCGCCTATGGCTACACCTTC,CASSAAAYGYTF
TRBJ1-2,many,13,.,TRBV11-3,TGTGCCAGCAGCTCAGGACAGATATATGGCTACACCTTC,CASSSGQIYGYTF
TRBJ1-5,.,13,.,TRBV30,TGTGCCTGGAGTTCGCTTCCTGGACAGCCCCAGCATTTT,CAWSSLPGQPQHF
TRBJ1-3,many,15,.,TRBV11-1,TGTGCCAGCAGCTGGTCCGGACAAGCTGGAAACACCATATATTTT,CASSWSGQAGNTIYF
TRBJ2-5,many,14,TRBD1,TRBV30,TGTGCCTGGAGTGTCGGGCAGGGGGAAGAGACCCAGTACTTC,CAWSVGQGEETQYF
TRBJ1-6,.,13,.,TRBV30,TGTGCCTGGAGTGCAGGGGAGGATTCACCCCTCCACTTT,CAWSAGEDSPLHF
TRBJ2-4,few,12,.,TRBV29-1,TGCAGCGTTTTTCAGGGGCAAAACATTCAGTACTTC,CSVFQGQNIQYF
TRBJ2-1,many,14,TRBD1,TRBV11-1,TGTGCCAGCAGCTGGGACAGCTCCTACAATGAGCAGTTCTTC,CASSWDSSYNEQFF
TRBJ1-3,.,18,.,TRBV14,TGTGCCAGCAGCCAAAAAGAGCATCTCCAAAGCTCTGGAAACACCATATATTTT,CASSQKEHLQSSGNTIYF
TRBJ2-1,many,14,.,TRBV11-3,TGTGCCAGCAGCATGGACCCCTCAAGCAATGAGCAGTTCTTC,CASSMDPSSNEQFF
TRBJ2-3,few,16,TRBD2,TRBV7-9,TGTGCCAGCAGCTTACTAGTAGCGGGAGGTCCAGATACGCAGTATTTT,CASSLLVAGGPDTQYF
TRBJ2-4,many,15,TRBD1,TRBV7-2,TGTGCCAGCAGCTTCCTCCGGGACAGGAAAGACATTCAGTACTTC,CASSFLRDRKDIQYF
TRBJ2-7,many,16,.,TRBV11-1,TGTGCCAGCAGCCTAATCGGAGGGGACAGCTCCTACGAGCAGTACTTC,CASSLIGGDSSYEQYF
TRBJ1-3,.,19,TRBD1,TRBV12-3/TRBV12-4,TGTGCCAGCAGTTCCGGGGATTCGGGACAGGGGGCATACGGAAACACCATATATTTT,CASSSGDSGQGAYGNTIYF
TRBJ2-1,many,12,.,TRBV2,TGTGCCAGCAGTGAAATGGGAAATGAGCAGTTCTTC,CASSEMGNEQFF
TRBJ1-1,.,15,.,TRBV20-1,TGCAGTGCTAGACTTCAGGACAGAGGAAACACTGAAGCTTTCTTT,CSARLQDRGNTEAFF
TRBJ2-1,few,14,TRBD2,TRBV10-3,TGTGCCACCTTCGAGGGACTACAATACAATGAGCAGTTCTTC,CATFEGLQYNEQFF
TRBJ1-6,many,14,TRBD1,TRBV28,TGTGCCAGCGCATCGGGACAGGGGAATTCACCCCTCCACTTT,CASASGQGNSPLHF
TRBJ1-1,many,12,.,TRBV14,TGTGCCAGCAGCCCGTCAGGCCCCGAAGCTTTCTTT,CASSPSGPEAFF
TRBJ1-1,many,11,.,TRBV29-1,TGCAGCGTTGAAACGAACACTGAAGCTTTCTTT,CSVETNTEAFF
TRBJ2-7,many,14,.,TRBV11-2,TGTGCCAGCAGCCCCGACCCGGGATTGTCCGAGCAGTACTTC,CASSPDPGLSEQYF
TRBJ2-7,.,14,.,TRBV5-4,TGTGCCAGCAGCCCCTATGGGAGCTCCTACGAGCAGTACTTC,CASSPYGSSYEQYF
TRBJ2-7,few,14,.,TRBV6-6,TGTGCCAGCAGTTACGAATCAGGTTTCTACGAGCAGTACTTC,CASSYESGFYEQYF
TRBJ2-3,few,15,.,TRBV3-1,TGTGCCAGCAGCCACAACAGGGTAGGGACAGATACGCAGTATTTT,CASSHNRVGTDTQYF
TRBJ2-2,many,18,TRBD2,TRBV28,TGTGCCAGCAGTTTATCCGGATGGGCTAGCGGGAGTGCCGGGGAGCTGTTTTTT,CASSLSGWASGSAGELFF
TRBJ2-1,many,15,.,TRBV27,TGTGCCAGCAGCCTTGTACCGGCCTCCTACAATGAGCAGTTCTTC,CASSLVPASYNEQFF
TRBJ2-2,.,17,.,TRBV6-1,TGTGCCAGCATCACGAAGTGGGGGGTGAAGAACACCGGGGAGCTGTTTTTT,CASITKWGVKNTGELFF
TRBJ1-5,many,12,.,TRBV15,TGTGCCACCAGCACAAACAATCAGCCCCAGCATTTT,CATSTNNQPQHF
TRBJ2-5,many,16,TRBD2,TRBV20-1,TGCAGTGCTCTTCTTTTAATAGCGGGGTACCAAGAGACCCAGTACTTC,CSALLLIAGYQETQYF
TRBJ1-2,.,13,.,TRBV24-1,TGTGCCGCCAGTGCGTGGCGTAACTATGGCTACACCTTC,CAASAWRNYGYTF
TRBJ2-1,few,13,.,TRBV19,TGTGCCAGTACAGGTTCGGGAGAGGGTGAGCAGTTCTTC,CASTGSGEGEQFF
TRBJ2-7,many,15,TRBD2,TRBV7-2,TGTGCCAGCAGCTTGACTAGCGGGAGTGCCTACGAGCAGTACTTC,CASSLTSGSAYEQYF
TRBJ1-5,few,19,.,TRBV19,TGTGCCAGTAGTATATCGGTTGGGGGGGCGGGGAGGAACAATCAGCCCCAGCATTTT,CASSISVGGAGRNNQPQHF
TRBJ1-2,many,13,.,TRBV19,TGTGCCAGTAGCCCTGAGTCGCCCTATGGCTACACCTTC,CASSPESPYGYTF
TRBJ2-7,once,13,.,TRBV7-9,TGTGCCAGCAGTTCGGGTCGACCCGGCGAGCAGTACTTC,CASSSGRPGEQYF
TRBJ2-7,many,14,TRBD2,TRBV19,TGTGCCACGAAGCGGGAGGGGAGCTCCTACGAGCAGTACTTC,CATKREGSSYEQYF
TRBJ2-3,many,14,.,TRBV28,TGTGCCAGCAGTTTTACGCGGCCGGCAGATACGCAGTATTTT,CASSFTRPADTQYF
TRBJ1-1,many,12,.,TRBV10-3,TGTGCCATCCGGGGCGCCGCCACTGAAGCTTTCTTT,CAIRGAATEAFF
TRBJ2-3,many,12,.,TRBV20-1,TGCAGTGCTAGAGCCCCCACAGATACGCAGTATTTT,CSARAPTDTQYF
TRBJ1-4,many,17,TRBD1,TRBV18,TGTGCCAGCTCACCCATCCCGGGACAGGGATCGGCGGAAAAACTGTTTTTT,CASSPIPGQGSAEKLFF
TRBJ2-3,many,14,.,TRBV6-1,TGTGCCAGCAGGAAGGACTTAGCGCCAGATACGCAGTATTTT,CASRKDLAPDTQYF
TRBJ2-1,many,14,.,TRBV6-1,TGTGCCAGCAGTCGGGAGTTCTCCTACAATGAGCAGTTCTTC,CASSREFSYNEQFF
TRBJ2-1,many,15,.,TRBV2,TGTGCCAGCAGTGAGCAGAGGGGGTCCTACAATGAGCAGTTCTTC,CASSEQRGSYNEQFF